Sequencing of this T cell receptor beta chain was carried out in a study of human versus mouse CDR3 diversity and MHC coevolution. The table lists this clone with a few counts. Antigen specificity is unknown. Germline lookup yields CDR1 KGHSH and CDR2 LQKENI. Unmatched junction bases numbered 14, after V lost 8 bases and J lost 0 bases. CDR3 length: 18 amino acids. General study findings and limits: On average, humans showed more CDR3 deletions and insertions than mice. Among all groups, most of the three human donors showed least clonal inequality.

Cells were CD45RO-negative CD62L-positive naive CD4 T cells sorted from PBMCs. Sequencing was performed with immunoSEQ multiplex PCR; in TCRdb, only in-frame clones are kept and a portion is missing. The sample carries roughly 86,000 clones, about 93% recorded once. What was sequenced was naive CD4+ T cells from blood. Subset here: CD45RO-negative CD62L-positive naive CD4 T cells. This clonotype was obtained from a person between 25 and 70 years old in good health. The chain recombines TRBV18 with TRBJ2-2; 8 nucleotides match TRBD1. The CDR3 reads CASHGQGRRGPNTGELFF. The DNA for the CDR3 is TGTGCCAGCCACGGACAGGGACGCCGCGGGCCGAACACCGGGGAGCTGTTTTTT. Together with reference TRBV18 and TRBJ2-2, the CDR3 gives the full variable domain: NAGVMQNPRHLVRRRGQEARLRCSPMKGHSHVYWYRQLPEEGLKFMVYLQKENIIDESGMPKERFSAEFPKEGPSILRIQQVVRGDSAAYFCASHGQGRRGPNTGELFFGEGSRLTVL.